Each of the 16 T cell receptor beta chains below was sequenced from the same sample in a study of Graves' ophthalmopathy and Graves' hyperthyroidism. Amplified TCR beta CDR3 regions were obtained using RNA transcripts as template. First-round RT-PCR employed HTBI primers, with a second-round multiplex PCR after it. TCRdb reprocessed the multiplex PCR reads with MiXCR, giving one entry per CDR3 protein. Among over a million distinct CDR3 sequences listed, 36% were seen once. Sequencing input: peripheral blood or thyroid tissue (not recorded which). Receptors were obtained from an adult man with Graves' hyperthyroidism.

The gene calls are TRBV2 and TRBJ2-2; D is tentatively TRBD1 or TRBD2 (5 bases each). This CDR3 has 19 residues. V was cut by 5 bases and J by 1 base, with 23 bases left in between. Germline assignment: CDR1 SNHLY and CDR2 FYNNEI. CDR3 loop: CASSYSTPFGGWNTGELFF. CDR3 coding DNA: TGTGCCAGCAGTTACTCGACCCCATTTGGGGGATGGAACACCGGGGAGCTGTTTTTT.

In this sample, this clonotype turned up a few times. The J gene is TRBJ1-1, the V gene TRBV5-1; 7 nucleotides agree with TRBD1. Trimming took 2 bases from V and 5 from J; bases not matched to a gene: 6. Per germline, CDR1 SGHRS and CDR2 YFSETQ. The CDR3 is 14 amino acids. The CDR3 here is CASSFTGESTEAFF. Here the CDR3 DNA reads TGCGCCAGCAGCTTTACAGGGGAATCGACTGAAGCTTTCTTT.

The genes are TRBV11-2 and TRBJ1-6; D not resolved. The CDR3 has 17 residues. Germline V gives CDR1 SGHAT, CDR2 FQNNGV. Between the trimmed V and J ends, which lost 5 bases and 7 bases, there was a span of 21 bases. This chain's CDR3 is CASSQALIAGLNSPLHF. The CDR3 region has the DNA TGTGCCAGCAGCCAAGCTCTTATCGCGGGTTTGAATTCACCCCTCCACTTT.

Ten or more counts support this clonotype. The V gene is TRBV15, the J gene TRBJ2-5, with TRBD2 identical over 8 bases. V shed 3 bases and J 0 bases; nucleotides not matched to a gene: 0. CDR1 is LNHNV, CDR2 YYDKDF, per germline (reference sequence). The CDR3 length is 14 residues. The DNA of the CDR3 is TGTGCCACCAGCAGCGGGGGGGACCAAGAGACCCAGTACTTC. Protein sequence: CATSSGGDQETQYF.

The chain combines TRBV7-2 with TRBJ1-3, with D unresolved. V shed 4 bases and J shed 3 bases, with 10 bases lying between them. CDR3 length equals 14 residues. Germline V CDR1 and CDR2: SGHTA, FQGNSA. CDR3 DNA sequence: TGTGCCAGCAGCTCCCGCCAGGATGGAAACACCATATATTTT. Amino acid sequence: CASSSRQDGNTIYF.

This clonotype was seen a few times. This chain links TRBV7-9 with TRBJ2-2; TRBD2 agrees at 14 bases. The J segment lost 3 bases and the V segment lost 6 bases, leaving 9 bases of the junction unmatched. Germline V gene data show CDR1 as SEHNR and CDR2 as FQNEAQ (reference sequence). CDR3 length equals 18 residues. The DNA for the CDR3 is TGTGCCAGCAGTCCCGGGACTAGCGGGAGTATCGACACCGGGGAGCTGTTTTTT. Translating gives CASSPGTSGSIDTGELFF.

The rearrangement joins TRBV20-1 to TRBJ2-3; D is undetermined. Trimming cost V 0 bases and J 7 bases, with 5 bases left between them. The germline CDR1 and CDR2 sequences are DFQATT and SNEGSKA (reference sequence). The CDR3 extends over 11 amino acids. The CDR3 is CSAREANTQYF. The CDR3 DNA reads TGCAGTGCTAGAGAGGCGAATACGCAGTATTTT.

This clonotype was recorded at least ten times. The genes are TRBV29-1 and TRBJ2-6, with 12 bases matching TRBD1. Germline V gene sequence: CDR1 SQVTM, CDR2 ANQGSEA. V was clipped by 7 bases and J by 3 bases; unmatched bases: 7. The CDR3 consists of 16 residues. The CDR3 sequence is CSGPWDRGLGANVLTF. Here the CDR3 DNA reads TGCAGCGGACCCTGGGACAGGGGGCTTGGGGCCAACGTCCTGACTTTC.

With regard to this clonotype: A much more abundant neighbour one base away suggests this may be a read error. The genes are TRBV3-1 and TRBJ1-1; no firm D call. Per the germline V gene, CDR1 is LGHDT and CDR2 is YNNKEL (reference sequence). CDR3 size: 14 residues. Trimming stripped 4 bases from V and 1 base from J, with 10 bases between. Here the CDR3 DNA reads TGTGCCAGCAGCCCCTTGTCAGAGAACACTGAAGCTTTCTTT. Translating it yields CASSPLSENTEAFF. The full variable domain, with the rest looked up from reference TRBV3-1 and TRBJ1-1, is DTAVSQTPKYLVTQMGNDKSIKCEQNLGHDTMYWYKQDSKKFLKIMFSYNNKELIINETVPNRFSPKSPDKAHLNLHINSLELGDSAVYFCASSPLSENTEAFFGQGTRLTVV.

In its sample, this clonotype was seen many times. This chain connects TRBV2 to TRBJ2-5, with 7 bases identical to TRBD2. Germline-derived CDR1 and CDR2 are SNHLY and FYNNEI. Germline trimming cut 6 bases from V and 2 bases from J; bases unmatched to any gene: 6. The CDR3 consists of 14 residues. CDR3 in amino acids: CASRTRREQETQYF. CDR3 in DNA: TGTGCCAGCAGGACGAGGCGGGAGCAAGAGACCCAGTACTTC.

The chain uses TRBV10-2 and TRBJ2-6, with 12 bases matching TRBD2. Germline V gene data show CDR1 as WSHSY and CDR2 as SAAADI. This CDR3 is 16 amino acids long. V dropped 4 bases and J dropped 4; count of bases not matched to a gene: 2. CDR3 region: CASSAGLAGGANVLTF. Written as DNA, the CDR3 is TGCGCCAGCAGTGCCGGACTAGCGGGAGGGGCCAACGTCCTGACTTTC.

At least ten counts were recorded for this clonotype. This chain links TRBV7-8 with TRBJ2-7; no reliable D call. From germline, CDR1 is SGHVS and CDR2 FQNEAQ. The CDR3 is 14 residues long. V shed 1 base and J shed 4 bases, with 11 bases lying between them. CDR3 nucleotides: TGTGCCAGCAGCTTAGATGTCAGAACGTACGAGCAGTACTTC. Amino acids: CASSLDVRTYEQYF.

A word on this clonotype: A clone one base away is much larger, so this may be a read error. V usage is TRBV6-5 and J usage is TRBJ1-2, with TRBD1 identical over 8 bases. Germline V lookup: CDR1 MNHEY, CDR2 SVGAGI. The CDR3 runs 14 residues. V dropped 7 bases and J dropped 1; count of bases not matched to a gene: 5. DNA for the CDR3: TGTGCCAGCATCCCAGGACAGGGTAACTATGGCTACACCTTC. It translates to CASIPGQGNYGYTF.

This clonotype was seen at least ten times. V and J are TRBV9 and TRBJ1-6; tentatively, D is TRBD1 (5 bases). This CDR3 contains 16 residues. The V end lost 3 bases, the J end lost 6 bases, and 16 bases lay between the germline ends. Germline loops: CDR1 SGDLS, CDR2 YYNGEE. The CDR3 DNA reads as TGTGCCAGCAGCGCAGAGGGCAGGGAGGGTAATTCACCCCTCCACTTT. This translates into CASSAEGREGNSPLHF.

For this clonotype: In this CDR3 the conserved last residue, phenylalanine or tryptophan, is missing, so a read error is likely. The limits of the CDR3 on the DNA are not certain, so only TCRdb's listed CDR3 is given. The chain recombines TRBV7-2 with TRBJ1-1; the table's D gene call, TRBD1, was not cross checked with the DNA. The CDR3 numbers 11 amino acids, ends counted. Germline V gene sequence: CDR1 SGHTA, CDR2 FQGNSA. This CDR3 is CASSRRTGTYS.

A word on this clonotype: It may be a read error: a sequence one base away is much more abundant. The chain joins TRBV11-2 to TRBJ1-5; D not resolved. Between the trimmed V and J ends, which lost 5 bases and 1 base, there was a span of 12 bases. The length of the CDR3 is 15 residues. Germline CDR1 reads SGHAT; CDR2 reads FQNNGV. The CDR3 protein is CASSTGVASNQPQHF. The CDR3 coding sequence is TGTGCCAGCAGCACTGGGGTAGCGAGCAATCAGCCCCAGCATTTT.